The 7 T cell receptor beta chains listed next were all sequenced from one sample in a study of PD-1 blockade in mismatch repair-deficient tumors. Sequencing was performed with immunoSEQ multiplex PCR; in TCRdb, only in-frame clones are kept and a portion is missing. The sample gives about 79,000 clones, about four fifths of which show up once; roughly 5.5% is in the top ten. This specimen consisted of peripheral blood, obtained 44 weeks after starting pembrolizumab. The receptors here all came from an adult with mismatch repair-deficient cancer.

The CDR3 nucleotides read TGTGCCAGCAGCTTGGCCAGGGAAGAGACCCAGTACTTC. This encodes CASSLAREETQYF. J is TRBJ2-5 and V is TRBV5-4; D possibly corresponds to TRBD1 (5 bases). Looked up from germline, CDR1 is SGHNT and CDR2 is YYREEE (reference sequence). The CDR3 is 13 residues long. Trimming removed 0 bases at V and 3 bases at J, with 6 bases between. The whole variable domain, filled in from reference TRBV5-4 and TRBJ2-5, reads ETGVTQSPTHLIKTRGQQVTLRCSSQSGHNTVSWYQQALGQGPQFIFQYYREEENGRGNFPPRFSGLQFPNYSSELNVNALELDDSALYLCASSLAREETQYFGPGTRLLVL.

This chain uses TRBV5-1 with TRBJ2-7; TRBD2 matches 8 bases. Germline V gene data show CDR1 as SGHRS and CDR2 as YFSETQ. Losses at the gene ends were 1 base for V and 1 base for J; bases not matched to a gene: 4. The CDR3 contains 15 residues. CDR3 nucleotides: TGCGCCAGCAGCTTGTATGCGGGAGGATCCTACGAGCAGTACTTC. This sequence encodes CASSLYAGGSYEQYF.

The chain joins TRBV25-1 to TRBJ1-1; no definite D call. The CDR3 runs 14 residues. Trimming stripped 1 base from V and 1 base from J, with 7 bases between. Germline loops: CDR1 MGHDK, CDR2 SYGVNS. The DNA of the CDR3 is TGTGCCAGCAGTGAATTTTGGGAGAACACTGAAGCTTTCTTT. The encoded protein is CASSEFWENTEAFF.

CDR3 nucleotide sequence: TGTGCCAGCAGTAGGGACAGGGAAAGAGAGACCCAGTACTTC. Residues: CASSRDRERETQYF. The J gene is TRBJ2-5, the V gene TRBV6-5; 9 nucleotides align to TRBD1. Per the germline V gene, CDR1 is MNHEY and CDR2 is SVGAGI. J gave up 4 bases and V 5 bases, and 5 bases lay outside the gene matches. This CDR3 is built from 14 residues.

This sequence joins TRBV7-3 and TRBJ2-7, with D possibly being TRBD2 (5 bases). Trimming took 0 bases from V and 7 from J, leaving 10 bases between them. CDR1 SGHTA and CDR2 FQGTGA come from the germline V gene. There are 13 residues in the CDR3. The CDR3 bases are TGTGCCAGCAGCTTAACGCGGGCCAGTGAGCAGTACTTC. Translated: CASSLTRASEQYF.

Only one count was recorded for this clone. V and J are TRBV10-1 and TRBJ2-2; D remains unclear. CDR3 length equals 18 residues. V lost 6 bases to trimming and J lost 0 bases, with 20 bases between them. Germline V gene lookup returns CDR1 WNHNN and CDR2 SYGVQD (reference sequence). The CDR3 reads CASSGARQEPANTGELFF. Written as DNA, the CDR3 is TGCGCCAGCAGCGGAGCCCGCCAAGAGCCTGCGAACACCGGGGAGCTGTTTTTT.

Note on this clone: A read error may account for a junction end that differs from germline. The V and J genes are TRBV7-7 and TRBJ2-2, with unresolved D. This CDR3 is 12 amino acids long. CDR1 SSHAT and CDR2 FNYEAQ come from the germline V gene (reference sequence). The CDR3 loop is CASSAESGELFF. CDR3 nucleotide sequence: TGTGCTAGCAGCGCAGAGTCCGGGGAGCTGTTTTTT.